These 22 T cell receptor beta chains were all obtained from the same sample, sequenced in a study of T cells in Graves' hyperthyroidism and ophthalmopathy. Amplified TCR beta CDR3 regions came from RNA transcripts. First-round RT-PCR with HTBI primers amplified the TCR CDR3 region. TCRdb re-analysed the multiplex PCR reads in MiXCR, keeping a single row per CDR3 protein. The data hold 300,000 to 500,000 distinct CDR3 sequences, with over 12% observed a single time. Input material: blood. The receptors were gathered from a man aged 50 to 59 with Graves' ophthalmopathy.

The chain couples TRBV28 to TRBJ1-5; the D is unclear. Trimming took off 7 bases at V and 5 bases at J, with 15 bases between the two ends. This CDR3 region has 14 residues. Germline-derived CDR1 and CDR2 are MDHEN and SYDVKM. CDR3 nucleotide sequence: TGTGCCAGCAACCTAAGGGCGGGCGATCAGCCCCAGCATTTT. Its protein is CASNLRAGDQPQHF.

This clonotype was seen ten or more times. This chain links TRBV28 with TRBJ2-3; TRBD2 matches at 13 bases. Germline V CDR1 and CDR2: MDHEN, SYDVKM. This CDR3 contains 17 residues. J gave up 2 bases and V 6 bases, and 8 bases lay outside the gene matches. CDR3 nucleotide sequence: TGTGCCAGCAGCCTTCAAGGACTAGCGGGGGTCACAGATACGCAGTATTTT. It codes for CASSLQGLAGVTDTQYF.

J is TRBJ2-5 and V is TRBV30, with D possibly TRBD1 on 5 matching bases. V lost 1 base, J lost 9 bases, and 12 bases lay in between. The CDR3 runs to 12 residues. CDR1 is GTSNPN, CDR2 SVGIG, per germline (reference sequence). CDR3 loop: CAWSAQGEAQYF. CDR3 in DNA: TGTGCCTGGAGTGCCCAGGGCGAGGCCCAGTACTTC.

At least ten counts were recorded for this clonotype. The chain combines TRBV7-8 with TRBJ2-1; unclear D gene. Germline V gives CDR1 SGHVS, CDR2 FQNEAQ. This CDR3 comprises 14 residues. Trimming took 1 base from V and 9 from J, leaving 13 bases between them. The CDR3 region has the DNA TGTGCCAGCAGCTTAGTCTTGGCTAGAGGTGAGCAGTTCTTC. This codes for CASSLVLARGEQFF.

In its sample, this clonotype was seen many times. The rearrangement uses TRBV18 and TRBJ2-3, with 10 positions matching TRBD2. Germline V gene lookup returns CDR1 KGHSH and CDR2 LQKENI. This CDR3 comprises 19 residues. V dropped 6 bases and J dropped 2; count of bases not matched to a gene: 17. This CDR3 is CASSRLRASGSINTDTQYF. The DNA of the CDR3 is TGTGCCAGCTCGCGCCTTCGGGCTAGCGGGAGTATCAACACAGATACGCAGTATTTT.

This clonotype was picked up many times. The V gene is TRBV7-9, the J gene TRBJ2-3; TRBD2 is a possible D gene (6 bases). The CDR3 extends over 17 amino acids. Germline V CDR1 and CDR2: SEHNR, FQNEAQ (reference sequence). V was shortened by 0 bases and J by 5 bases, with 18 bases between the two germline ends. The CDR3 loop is CASSLALTYGSGDTQYF. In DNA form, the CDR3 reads TGTGCCAGCAGCTTAGCGCTCACTTACGGGAGTGGAGATACGCAGTATTTT.

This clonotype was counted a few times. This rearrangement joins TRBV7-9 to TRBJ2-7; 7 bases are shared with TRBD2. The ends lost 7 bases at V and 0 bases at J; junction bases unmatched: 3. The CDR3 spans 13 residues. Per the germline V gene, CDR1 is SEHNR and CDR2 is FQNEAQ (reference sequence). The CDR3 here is CASNWDYSYEQYF. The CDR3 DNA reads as TGTGCCAGCAACTGGGACTACTCCTACGAGCAGTACTTC.

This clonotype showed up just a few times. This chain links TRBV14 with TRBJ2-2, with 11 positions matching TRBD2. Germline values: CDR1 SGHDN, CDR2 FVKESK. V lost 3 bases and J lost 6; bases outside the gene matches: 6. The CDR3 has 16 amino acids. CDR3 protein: CASSQVGLAEAGELFF. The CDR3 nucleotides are TGTGCCAGCAGCCAGGTGGGACTAGCGGAAGCCGGGGAGCTGTTTTTT.

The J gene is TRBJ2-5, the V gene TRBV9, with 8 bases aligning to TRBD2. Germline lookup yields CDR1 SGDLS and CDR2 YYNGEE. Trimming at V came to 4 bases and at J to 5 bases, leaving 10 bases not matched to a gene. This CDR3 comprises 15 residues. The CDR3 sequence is CASSPAPGRGETQYF. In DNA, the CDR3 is TGTGCCAGCAGCCCAGCTCCCGGGAGGGGGGAGACCCAGTACTTC. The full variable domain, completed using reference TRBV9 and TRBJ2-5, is DSGVTQTPKHLITATGQRVTLRCSPRSGDLSVYWYQQSLDQGLQFLIQYYNGEERAKGNILERFSAQQFPDLHSELNLSSLELGDSALYFCASSPAPGRGETQYFGPGTRLLVL.

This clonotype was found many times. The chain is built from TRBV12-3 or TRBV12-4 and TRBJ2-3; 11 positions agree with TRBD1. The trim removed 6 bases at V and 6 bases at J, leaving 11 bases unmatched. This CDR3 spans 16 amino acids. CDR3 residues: CASSPPDRGPSDTQYF. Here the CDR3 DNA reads TGTGCCAGCAGCCCTCCGGACAGGGGGCCATCGGATACGCAGTATTTT.

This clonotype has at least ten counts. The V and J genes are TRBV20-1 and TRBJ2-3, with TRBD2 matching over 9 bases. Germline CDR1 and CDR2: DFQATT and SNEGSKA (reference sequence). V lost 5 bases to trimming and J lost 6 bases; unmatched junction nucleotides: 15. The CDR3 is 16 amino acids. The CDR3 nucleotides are TGCAGTGCTGGAGGGGGGGTAGCGGGAGCAGGGGATACGCAGTATTTT. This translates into CSAGGGVAGAGDTQYF.

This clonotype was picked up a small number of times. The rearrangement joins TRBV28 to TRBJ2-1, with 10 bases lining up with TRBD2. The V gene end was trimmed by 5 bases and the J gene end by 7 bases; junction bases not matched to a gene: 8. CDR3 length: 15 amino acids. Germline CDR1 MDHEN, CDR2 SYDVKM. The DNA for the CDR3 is TGTGCCAGCAGTCTAAGGACTAGCGGTTGGAATGAGCAGTTCTTC. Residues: CASSLRTSGWNEQFF.

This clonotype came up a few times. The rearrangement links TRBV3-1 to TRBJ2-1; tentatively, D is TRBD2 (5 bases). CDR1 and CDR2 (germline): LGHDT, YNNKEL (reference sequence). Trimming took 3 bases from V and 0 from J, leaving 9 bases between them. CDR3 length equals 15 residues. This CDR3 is CASSHTSISYNEQFF. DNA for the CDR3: TGTGCCAGCAGCCATACTAGTATCTCCTACAATGAGCAGTTCTTC.

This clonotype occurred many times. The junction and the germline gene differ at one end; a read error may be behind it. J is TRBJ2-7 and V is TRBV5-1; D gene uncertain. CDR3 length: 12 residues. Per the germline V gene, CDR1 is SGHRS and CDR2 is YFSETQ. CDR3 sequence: CASSLTTYEQYF. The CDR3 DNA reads TGTGCCAGCAGCCTGACAACCTACGAGCAGTACTTC. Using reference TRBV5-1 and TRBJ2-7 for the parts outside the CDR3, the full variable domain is KAGVTQTPRYLIKTRGQQVTLSCSPISGHRSVSWYQQTPGQGLQFLFEYFSETQRNKGNFPGRFSGRQFSNSRSEMNVSTLELGDSALYLCASSLTTYEQYFGPGTRLTVT.

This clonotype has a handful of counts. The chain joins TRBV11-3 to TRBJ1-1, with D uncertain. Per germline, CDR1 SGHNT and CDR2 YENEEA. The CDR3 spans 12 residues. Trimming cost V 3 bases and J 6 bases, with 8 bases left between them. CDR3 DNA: TGTGCCAGCAGCTTCTTAGGGTCTGAAGCTTTCTTT. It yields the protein CASSFLGSEAFF.

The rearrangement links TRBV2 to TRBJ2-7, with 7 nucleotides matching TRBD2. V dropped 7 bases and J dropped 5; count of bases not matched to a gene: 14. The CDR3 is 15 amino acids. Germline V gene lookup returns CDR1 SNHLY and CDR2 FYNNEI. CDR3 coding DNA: TGTGCCAGCAACCGGGGAGGGTTAGGTTTCGACGAGCAGTACTTC. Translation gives CASNRGGLGFDEQYF.

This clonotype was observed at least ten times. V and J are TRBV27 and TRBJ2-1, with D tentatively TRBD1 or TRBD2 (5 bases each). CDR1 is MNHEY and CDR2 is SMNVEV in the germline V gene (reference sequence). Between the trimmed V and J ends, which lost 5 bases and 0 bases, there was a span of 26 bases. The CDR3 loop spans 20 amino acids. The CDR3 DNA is TGTGCCAGCAGTCTCCGCTCCTCCACTAGTTGGGGGATCTCCTACAATGAGCAGTTCTTC. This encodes CASSLRSSTSWGISYNEQFF.

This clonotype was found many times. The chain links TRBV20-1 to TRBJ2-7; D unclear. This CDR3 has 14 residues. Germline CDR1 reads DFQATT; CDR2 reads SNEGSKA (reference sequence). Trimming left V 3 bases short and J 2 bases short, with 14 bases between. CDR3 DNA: TGCAGTGCTAGTAGGTCACCTTCAGCCTACGAGCAGTACTTC. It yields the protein CSASRSPSAYEQYF.

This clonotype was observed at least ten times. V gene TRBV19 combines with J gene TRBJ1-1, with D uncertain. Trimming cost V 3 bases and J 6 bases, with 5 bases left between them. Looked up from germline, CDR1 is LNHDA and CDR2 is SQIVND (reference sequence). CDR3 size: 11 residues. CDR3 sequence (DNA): TGTGCCAGTAGTATCGGGCCTGAAGCTTTCTTT. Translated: CASSIGPEAFF. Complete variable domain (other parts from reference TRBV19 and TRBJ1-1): DGGITQSPKYLFRKEGQNVTLSCEQNLNHDAMYWYRQDPGQGLRLIYYSQIVNDFQKGDIAEGYSVSREKKESFPLTVTSAQKNPTAFYLCASSIGPEAFFGQGTRLTVV.

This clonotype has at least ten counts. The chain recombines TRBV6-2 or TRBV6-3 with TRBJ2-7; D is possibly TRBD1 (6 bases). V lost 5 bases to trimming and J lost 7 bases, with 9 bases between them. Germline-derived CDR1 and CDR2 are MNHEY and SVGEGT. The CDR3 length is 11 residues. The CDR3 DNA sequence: TGTGCCAGCAGTCAAGGACAGGAGCAGTACTTC. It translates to CASSQGQEQYF.

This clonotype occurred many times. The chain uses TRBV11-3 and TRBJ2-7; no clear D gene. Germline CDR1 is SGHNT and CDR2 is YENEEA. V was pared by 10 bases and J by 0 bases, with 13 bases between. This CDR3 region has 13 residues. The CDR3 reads CATLGGNSYEQYF. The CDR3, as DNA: TGTGCCACCCTGGGCGGAAACTCCTACGAGCAGTACTTC.

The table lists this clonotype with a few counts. The CDR3 loop reads CASSQDGGWGTNEQFF. In DNA, the CDR3 is TGCGCCAGCAGCCAAGATGGGGGTTGGGGAACCAATGAGCAGTTCTTC. V usage is TRBV4-1 and J usage is TRBJ2-1; D possibly matches TRBD1 or TRBD2 (5 bases each). Trimming left V 0 bases short and J 6 bases short, with 15 bases between. This CDR3 is built from 16 residues. CDR1 is MGHRA, CDR2 YSYEKL, per germline.